This entry is about one T cell receptor (beta chain). The source of the sample is a study of control samples from healthy donors and cancer patients. Clones were sequenced by immunoSEQ multiplex PCR, and TCRdb holds only the in-frame ones, with some missing. The sample holds 70,000 or so clones; approximately 80% are singletons and the top ten take roughly 15%. Germline V gene sequence: CDR1 LGHNA, CDR2 YNFKEQ. Trimming stripped 0 bases from V and 1 base from J, with 13 bases between. The CDR3 length is 16 residues. V usage is TRBV4-2 and J usage is TRBJ2-7; D might be TRBD1 (6 bases). The sequence was collected from a man aged 50-60 years in good health. Material: blood. CDR3 sequence (DNA): TGTGCCAGCAGCCAAGAGGGAACAGGGAGATCCTACGAGCAGTACTTC. The encoded protein is CASSQEGTGRSYEQYF.